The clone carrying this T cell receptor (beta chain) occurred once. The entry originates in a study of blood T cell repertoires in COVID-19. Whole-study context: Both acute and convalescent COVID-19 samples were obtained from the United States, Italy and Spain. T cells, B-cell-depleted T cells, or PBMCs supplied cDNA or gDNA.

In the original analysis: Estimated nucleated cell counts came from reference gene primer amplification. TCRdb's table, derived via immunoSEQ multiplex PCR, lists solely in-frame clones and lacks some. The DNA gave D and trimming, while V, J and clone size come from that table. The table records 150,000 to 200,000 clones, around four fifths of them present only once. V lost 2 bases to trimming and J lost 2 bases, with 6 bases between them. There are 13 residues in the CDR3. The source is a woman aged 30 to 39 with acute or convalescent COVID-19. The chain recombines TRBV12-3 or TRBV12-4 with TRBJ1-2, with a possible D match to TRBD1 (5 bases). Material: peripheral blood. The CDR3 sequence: CASSLRQNYGYTF. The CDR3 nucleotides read TGTGCCAGCAGTTTAAGACAGAACTATGGCTACACCTTC.